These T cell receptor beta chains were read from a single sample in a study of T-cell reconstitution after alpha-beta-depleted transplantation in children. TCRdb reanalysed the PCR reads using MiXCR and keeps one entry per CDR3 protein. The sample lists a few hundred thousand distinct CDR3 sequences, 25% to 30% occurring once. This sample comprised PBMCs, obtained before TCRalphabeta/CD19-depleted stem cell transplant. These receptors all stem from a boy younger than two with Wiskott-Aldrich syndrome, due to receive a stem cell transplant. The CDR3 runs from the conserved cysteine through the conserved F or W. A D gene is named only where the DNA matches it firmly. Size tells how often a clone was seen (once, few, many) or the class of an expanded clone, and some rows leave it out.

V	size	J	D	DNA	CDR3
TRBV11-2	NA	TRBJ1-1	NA	TGTGCCAGCAGCTCCATCGGACAGTACACTGAAGTTTTCTTT	CASSSIGQYTEVFF
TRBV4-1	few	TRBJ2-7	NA	TGCGCCAGCAGCCAGGACGAGCAGTACTTC	CASSQDEQYF
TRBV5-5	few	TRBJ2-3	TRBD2	TGTGCCAGCAGCTTGTACGCGGGAGTTGCGACAGATACGCAGTATTTT	CASSLYAGVATDTQYF
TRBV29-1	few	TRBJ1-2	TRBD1	TGCAGCGTTGAGATCGGTGCAGGGGGAGACTTC	CSVEIGAGGDF
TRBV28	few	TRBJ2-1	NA	TGTGCCAGCAGTTTGAGAGGGACCCTCTACAATGAGCAGTTCTTC	CASSLRGTLYNEQFF
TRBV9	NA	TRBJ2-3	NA	TGTGCCAGCAGCGTAGTCGGGGCCAAAGATACGCAGTATTTT	CASSVVGAKDTQYF
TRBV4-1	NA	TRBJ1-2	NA	TGCGCCAGCAGCCAAGTAGCTCAGGCTAAACCGTCTTATGGCTACACCTTC	CASSQVAQAKPSYGYTF
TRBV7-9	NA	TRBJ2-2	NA	TGTGCCAGCAGCCCCGAGGGGGCCGGGGAGCTGTTTTTT	CASSPEGAGELFF
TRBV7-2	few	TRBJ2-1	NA	TGTGCCAGCAGCTTAGTATCGGCTAGCCGCAATGAGCAGTTCTTC	CASSLVSASRNEQFF
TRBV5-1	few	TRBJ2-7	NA	TGCGCCAGCAGCTTGGACGGACGGTACGAGCAGTACTTC	CASSLDGRYEQYF
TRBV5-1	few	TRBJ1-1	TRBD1	TGCGCCAGCAGCTTGGAGCAGGGGGCGACGAACACTGAAGCTTTCTTT	CASSLEQGATNTEAFF
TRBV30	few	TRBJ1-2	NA	TGTGCCTGGAGCCGCCGCTTCCCGAGACGAGACTATGGCTACACCTTC	CAWSRRFPRRDYGYTF
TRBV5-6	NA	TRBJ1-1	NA	TGTGCCAGCACCTTGGGGATTGACAGAAACACTGAAGCTTTCTTT	CASTLGIDRNTEAFF
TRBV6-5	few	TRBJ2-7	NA	TGTGCCAGCAGTTACTCCGCAGGCTACGAGCAGTACTTC	CASSYSAGYEQYF
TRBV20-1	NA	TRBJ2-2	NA	TGCAGTGCTAGGGTGGGAGCTTACACCGGGGAGCTGTTTTTT	CSARVGAYTGELFF
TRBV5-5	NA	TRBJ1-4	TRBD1	TGTGCCAGCAGCTTGAAGCGACAGGGAGGTTTAGAAAAACTGTTTTTT	CASSLKRQGGLEKLFF
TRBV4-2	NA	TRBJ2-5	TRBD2	TGTGCCAGCAGCCAAGATGGGACTAGCGGGAACCAAGAGACCCAGTACTTC	CASSQDGTSGNQETQYF
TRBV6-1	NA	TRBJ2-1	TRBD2	TGTGCCAGCAGTGAATACAAGCTAGCGGGAGAATGGAATGAGCAGTTCTTC	CASSEYKLAGEWNEQFF
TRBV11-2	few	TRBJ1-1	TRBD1	TGTGCCAGCAGCCCAAATTGGGACAGGGCTGAAGCTTTCTTT	CASSPNWDRAEAFF
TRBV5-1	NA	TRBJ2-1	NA	TGCGCCACCAGCTTACGACTCTACAATGAGCAGTTCTTC	CATSLRLYNEQFF
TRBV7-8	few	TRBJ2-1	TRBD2	TGTGCCAGCAGCTGGGCTGAAGCGGGACTCAGCTCCTACAATGAGCAGTTCTTC	CASSWAEAGLSSYNEQFF
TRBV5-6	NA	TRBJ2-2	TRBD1	TGTGCCAGCAGCTTATACGTTGGGGGGACAGGCGCGAACACCGGGGAGCTGTTTTTT	CASSLYVGGTGANTGELFF
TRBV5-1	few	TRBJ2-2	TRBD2	TGCGCCAGCAGCTTGGATCGTGGTTCCTTTCCAACGGGAGGCACCGGGGAGCTGTTTTTT	CASSLDRGSFPTGGTGELFF
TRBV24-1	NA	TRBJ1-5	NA	TGTGCCACCAGTGGGTGGGGGGAGAGGGGCAATCAGCCCCAGCATTTT	CATSGWGERGNQPQHF